Each of the 23 T cell receptor beta chains below was sequenced from the same sample in a study of blood T cell repertoires in COVID-19 (dated by TCRdb to the early 2020s). Library prep was done by the immunoSEQ multiplex PCR assay. TCRdb carries this immuneACCESS record with in-frame sequences only. Its versions omit some clonotypes, under half of them owing to an unresolved V gene in the studies checked, with the rest unexplained. The sample table contains around 300,000 clones; only one count was recorded for about nine tenths of them. The ten largest clones take up 1.7% of the sample. The sample taken for sequencing was PBMCs or T cells enriched from blood (not recorded which). These receptors were taken from a woman aged 40 to 49 who had recovered from COVID-19.

The rearrangement uses TRBV2 and TRBJ1-5; D is ambiguous. The CDR3 consists of 13 residues. The germline CDR1 and CDR2 sequences are SNHLY and FYNNEI. V was trimmed by 3 bases and J by 7 bases, leaving 10 bases between them. CDR3 amino acids: CASSDEALQPQHF. The CDR3 DNA is TGTGCCAGCAGTGACGAGGCATTACAGCCCCAGCATTTT.

V gene TRBV18 combines with J gene TRBJ2-7, with 12 bases matching TRBD2. V lost 3 bases and J lost 0; bases outside the gene matches: 0. CDR3 size: 15 residues. Germline CDR1 and CDR2: KGHSH and LQKENI. The CDR3 reads CASSPTSGSSYEQYF. The CDR3 region has the DNA TGTGCCAGCTCACCGACTAGCGGGAGCTCCTACGAGCAGTACTTC.

This clone appeared once. The rearrangement joins TRBV7-2 to TRBJ1-1, with a weak D call TRBD1 (5 bases). Trimming took off 2 bases at V and 6 bases at J, with 10 bases between the two ends. The CDR3 sequence is 13 residues long. Germline V CDR1 and CDR2: SGHTA, FQGNSA. The CDR3 protein is CASSLSGTPEAFF. The DNA of the CDR3 is TGTGCCAGCAGCTTAAGCGGGACCCCTGAAGCTTTCTTT.

The chain uses TRBV5-1 and TRBJ2-7; 8 bases line up with TRBD1. The V segment lost 3 bases and the J segment 6 bases; nucleotides outside the gene matches: 11. In germline, CDR1 is SGHRS, CDR2 YFSETQ. The CDR3 has 15 amino acids. The CDR3 DNA reads as TGCGCCAGCAGCTCCCCAGGGGGCCGCGAAAGCGAGCAGTACTTC. Translating it yields CASSSPGGRESEQYF.

The chain uses TRBV5-6 and TRBJ2-7; TRBD1 matches at 9 bases. This CDR3 has 14 residues. Germline assignment: CDR1 SGHDT and CDR2 YYEEEE. Losses at the gene ends were 5 bases for V and 5 bases for J; bases not matched to a gene: 8. CDR3 protein: CASRGTGFTDEQYF. In DNA form, the CDR3 reads TGTGCCAGCAGGGGGACAGGGTTCACCGACGAGCAGTACTTC.

This clone was picked up a small number of times. The chain is built from TRBV7-2 and TRBJ2-2; tentative D call: TRBD1 (6 bases). V was pared by 3 bases and J by 6 bases, with 11 bases between. In germline, CDR1 is SGHTA, CDR2 FQGNSA. There are 14 residues in the CDR3. The CDR3 spells CASSFIRGAGELFF. The DNA of the CDR3 is TGTGCCAGCAGCTTCATCAGGGGTGCCGGGGAGCTGTTTTTT.

This clone was observed a few times. The chain is built from TRBV30 and TRBJ2-1; no clear D gene. CDR1 and CDR2 (germline): GTSNPN, SVGIG (reference sequence). The CDR3 runs to 11 residues. Trimming stripped 3 bases from V and 4 bases from J, with 4 bases between. The CDR3 loop is CAWREYNEQFF. The CDR3 region has the DNA TGTGCCTGGAGGGAGTACAATGAGCAGTTCTTC.

V is TRBV7-6 and J is TRBJ2-1; 12 bases map to TRBD2. J was trimmed by 2 bases and V by 2 bases; bases with no gene match: 13. Germline V lookup: CDR1 SGHVS, CDR2 FNYEAQ. CDR3 length: 20 residues. CDR3 loop: CASSLYAEPSGRAAYNEQFF. For the CDR3, the DNA is TGTGCCAGCAGCTTATATGCAGAGCCTAGCGGGAGGGCGGCCTACAATGAGCAGTTCTTC.

The rearrangement uses TRBV6-5 and TRBJ1-5, with D maybe TRBD1 (5 bases). The germline gives CDR1 MNHEY, CDR2 SVGAGI. The CDR3 spans 13 residues. CDR3 bases: TGTGTTACAGGTACCCCTCATTGGGAGCCCCAGCATTTT. Protein sequence: CVTGTPHWEPQHF.

The chain carries TRBV30 and TRBJ2-1, with 10 bases lining up with TRBD2. The CDR3 extends over 16 amino acids. The V gene end was trimmed by 0 bases and the J gene end by 3 bases; junction bases not matched to a gene: 5. Germline CDR1 and CDR2: GTSNPN and SVGIG (reference sequence). DNA for the CDR3: TGTGCCTGGAGTGTTTTGGCTAGCGGGGGCTACAATGAGCAGTTCTTC. Protein sequence: CAWSVLASGGYNEQFF.

The rearrangement joins TRBV7-3 to TRBJ2-3; 10 nucleotides align to TRBD1. The CDR3 runs 15 residues. V dropped 5 bases and J dropped 4; count of bases not matched to a gene: 6. Germline CDR1 reads SGHTA; CDR2 reads FQGTGA. The CDR3 spells CASSHRTGGADTQYF. The CDR3 DNA is TGTGCCAGCAGCCATCGGACAGGGGGGGCAGATACGCAGTATTTT.

V gene TRBV28 combines with J gene TRBJ1-5; D remains unclear. V lost 5 bases, J lost 3 bases, and 14 bases lay in between. This CDR3 has 15 residues. The germline CDR1 and CDR2 sequences are MDHEN and SYDVKM. The CDR3 bases are TGTGCCAGCAGTGCCCGGAGGATTCCCAATCAGCCCCAGCATTTT. Its protein product is CASSARRIPNQPQHF.

The V and J genes are TRBV5-1 and TRBJ2-5; D possibly corresponds to TRBD2 (7 bases). From germline, CDR1 is SGHRS and CDR2 YFSETQ. V was pared by 4 bases and J by 4 bases, with 14 bases between. The CDR3 contains 14 residues. The CDR3 DNA follows: TGCGCCAGCAGCACCGCAGGGGAGGGAGAGACCCAGTACTTC. This translates into CASSTAGEGETQYF.

This clone was observed a single time. V usage is TRBV2 and J usage is TRBJ2-1, with D possibly matching TRBD1 (7 bases). Germline V lookup: CDR1 SNHLY, CDR2 FYNNEI. V was clipped by 1 base and J by 7 bases, with 14 bases between them. The length of the CDR3 is 15 residues. The CDR3 nucleotides read TGTGCCAGCAGTGAAGGGAGGGGACAGTTGAATGAGCAGTTCTTC. Protein product: CASSEGRGQLNEQFF. The variable domain in full, completed from reference TRBV2 and TRBJ2-1, reads EPEVTQTPSHQVTQMGQEVILRCVPISNHLYFYWYRQILGQKVEFLVSFYNNEISEKSEIFDDQFSVERPDGSNFTLKIRSTKLEDSAMYFCASSEGRGQLNEQFFGPGTRLTVL.

The gene calls are TRBV18 and TRBJ1-1, with a weak D call TRBD1 (6 bases). V was shortened by 3 bases and J by 5 bases, with 19 bases between the two germline ends. Germline V gene sequence: CDR1 KGHSH, CDR2 LQKENI. This CDR3 contains 16 residues. The CDR3, as DNA: TGTGCCAGCTCACCTGATCTGCAGGGGAAAGGGACTGAAGCTTTCTTT. This gives the protein CASSPDLQGKGTEAFF.

The chain joins TRBV19 to TRBJ1-1; a weak D match, TRBD1 (6 bases). Trimming left V 3 bases short and J 4 bases short, with 24 bases between. CDR1 and CDR2 (germline): LNHDA, SQIVND (reference sequence). The CDR3 has 18 residues. The CDR3 DNA is TGTGCCAGTAGTATGACCGGGACATCATACGATACCGGCACTGAAGCTTTCTTT. This gives the protein CASSMTGTSYDTGTEAFF.

The table lists this clone with a count of one. The genes are TRBV2 and TRBJ2-1; a possible D gene is TRBD2 (5 bases). Looked up from germline, CDR1 is SNHLY and CDR2 is FYNNEI. Trimming took 4 bases from V and 0 from J, leaving 10 bases between them. The CDR3 loop spans 15 amino acids. CDR3 residues: CASSGKRTSYNEQFF. CDR3 sequence (DNA): TGTGCCAGCAGTGGAAAGCGGACCTCCTACAATGAGCAGTTCTTC.

The chain carries TRBV5-1 and TRBJ1-4; 8 positions match TRBD1. This CDR3 has 14 residues. Trimming took 5 bases from V and 7 from J; bases not matched to a gene: 7. Germline values: CDR1 SGHRS, CDR2 YFSETQ. The CDR3: CASRLGQEGEKLFF. The CDR3 region has the DNA TGCGCCAGCAGGCTGGGACAGGAGGGTGAAAAACTGTTTTTT.

The V gene is TRBV11-1, the J gene TRBJ1-2, with D possibly matching TRBD1 (5 bases). The CDR3 runs 14 residues. The germline gives CDR1 SGHAT, CDR2 FQDESV (reference sequence). V was pared by 5 bases and J by 2 bases, with 12 bases between. CDR3 bases: TGTGCCAGCAGCCGTGGGGCAGGGAACTATGGCTACACCTTC. It is translated as CASSRGAGNYGYTF.

V gene TRBV2 combines with J gene TRBJ1-6; 7 positions match TRBD1. The ends lost 4 bases at V and 7 bases at J; junction bases unmatched: 10. The germline CDR1 and CDR2 sequences are SNHLY and FYNNEI. CDR3 length equals 16 residues. The CDR3 nucleotides are TGTGCCAGCAGTGCGGTCAGGGGGGCGCGGAATTCACCCCTCCACTTT. Translated: CASSAVRGARNSPLHF.

The CDR3 protein is CASSTSRTSGSEQYF. For the CDR3, the DNA is TGTGCCAGCAGCACCTCCAGGACTAGCGGGAGCGAGCAGTACTTC. V and J are TRBV7-8 and TRBJ2-7, with 13 bases lining up with TRBD2. Germline lookup yields CDR1 SGHVS and CDR2 FQNEAQ. CDR3 length: 15 residues. The V and J ends lost 5 bases and 6 bases, in that order; junction bases with no gene match: 7.

The genes are TRBV2 and TRBJ2-3; 7 nucleotides line up with TRBD1. V lost 6 bases to trimming and J lost 4 bases; unmatched junction nucleotides: 10. The CDR3 loop spans 15 amino acids. The germline gives CDR1 SNHLY, CDR2 FYNNEI. CDR3 protein: CASSPGRGQPDTQYF. DNA of the CDR3: TGTGCCAGCAGCCCAGGAAGGGGGCAACCAGATACGCAGTATTTT.

This clone was observed once. The chain is built from TRBV18 and TRBJ2-1; 7 bases fit TRBD1. The V gene end was trimmed by 3 bases and the J gene end by 1 base; junction bases not matched to a gene: 18. The CDR3 runs to 20 residues. The V gene's germline CDR1 is KGHSH and CDR2 LQKENI. The CDR3: CASSPTPGTVRGRSYNEQFF. CDR3 nucleotide sequence: TGTGCCAGCTCACCTACCCCCGGGACAGTGCGAGGAAGATCCTACAATGAGCAGTTCTTC.